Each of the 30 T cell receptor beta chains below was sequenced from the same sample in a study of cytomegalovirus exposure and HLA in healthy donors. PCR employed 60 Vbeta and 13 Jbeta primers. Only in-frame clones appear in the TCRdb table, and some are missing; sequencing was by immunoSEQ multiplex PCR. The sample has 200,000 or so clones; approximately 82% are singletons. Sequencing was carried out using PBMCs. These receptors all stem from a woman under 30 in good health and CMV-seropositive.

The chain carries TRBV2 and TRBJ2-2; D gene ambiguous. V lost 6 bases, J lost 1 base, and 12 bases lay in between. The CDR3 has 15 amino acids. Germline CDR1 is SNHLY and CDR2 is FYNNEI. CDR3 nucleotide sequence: TGTGCCAGCAGGCGAGGAGAGCTGAACACCGGGGAGCTGTTTTTT. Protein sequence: CASRRGELNTGELFF. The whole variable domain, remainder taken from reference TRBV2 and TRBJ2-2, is EPEVTQTPSHQVTQMGQEVILRCVPISNHLYFYWYRQILGQKVEFLVSFYNNEISEKSEIFDDQFSVERPDGSNFTLKIRSTKLEDSAMYFCASRRGELNTGELFFGEGSRLTVL.

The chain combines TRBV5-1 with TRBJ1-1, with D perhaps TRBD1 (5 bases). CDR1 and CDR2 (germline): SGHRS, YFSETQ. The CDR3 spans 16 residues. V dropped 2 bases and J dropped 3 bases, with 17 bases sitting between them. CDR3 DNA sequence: TGCGCCAGCAGCTTCAATATACCGGGACTTTACACTGAAGCTTTCTTT. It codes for CASSFNIPGLYTEAFF.

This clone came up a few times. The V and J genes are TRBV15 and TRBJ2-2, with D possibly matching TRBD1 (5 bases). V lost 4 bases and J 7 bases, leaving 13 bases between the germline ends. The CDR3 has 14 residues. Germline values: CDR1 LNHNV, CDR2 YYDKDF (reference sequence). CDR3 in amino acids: CATSTDSIFGELFF. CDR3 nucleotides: TGTGCCACCAGCACCGACAGTATTTTCGGGGAGCTGTTTTTT.

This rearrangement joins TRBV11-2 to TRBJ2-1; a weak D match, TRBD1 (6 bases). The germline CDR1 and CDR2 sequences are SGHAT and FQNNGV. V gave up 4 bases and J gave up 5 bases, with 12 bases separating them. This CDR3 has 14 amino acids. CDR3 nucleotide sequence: TGTGCCAGCAGCTCAAGGACAGTTAACAATGAGCAGTTCTTC. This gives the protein CASSSRTVNNEQFF. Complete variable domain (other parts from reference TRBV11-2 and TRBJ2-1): EAGVAQSPRYKIIEKRQSVAFWCNPISGHATLYWYQQILGQGPKLLIQFQNNGVVDDSQLPKDRFSAERLKGVDSTLKIQPAKLEDSAVYLCASSSRTVNNEQFFGPGTRLTVL.

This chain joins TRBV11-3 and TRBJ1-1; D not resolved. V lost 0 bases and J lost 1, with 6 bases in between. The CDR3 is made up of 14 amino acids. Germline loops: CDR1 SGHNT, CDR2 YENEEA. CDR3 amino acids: CASSLDAGNTEAFF. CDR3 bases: TGTGCCAGCAGCTTAGATGCCGGGAACACTGAAGCTTTCTTT.

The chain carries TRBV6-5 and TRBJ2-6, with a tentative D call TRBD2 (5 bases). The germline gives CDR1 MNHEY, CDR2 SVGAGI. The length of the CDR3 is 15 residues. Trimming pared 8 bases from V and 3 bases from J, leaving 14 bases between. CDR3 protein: CASRIGVGGANVLTF. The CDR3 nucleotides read TGTGCCAGCCGTATCGGGGTCGGTGGGGCCAACGTCCTGACTTTC.

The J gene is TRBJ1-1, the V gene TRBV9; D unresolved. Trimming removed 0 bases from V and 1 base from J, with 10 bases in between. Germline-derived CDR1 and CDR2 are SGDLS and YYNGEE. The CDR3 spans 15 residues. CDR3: CASSVGSGRNTEAFF. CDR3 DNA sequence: TGTGCCAGCAGCGTAGGATCGGGAAGGAACACTGAAGCTTTCTTT.

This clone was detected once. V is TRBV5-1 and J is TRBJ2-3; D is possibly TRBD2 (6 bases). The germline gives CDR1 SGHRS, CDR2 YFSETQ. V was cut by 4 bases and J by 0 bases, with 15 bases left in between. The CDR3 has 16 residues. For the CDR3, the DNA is TGCGCCAGCAGCATCGGACTACGAACTAGCACAGATACGCAGTATTTT. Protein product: CASSIGLRTSTDTQYF.

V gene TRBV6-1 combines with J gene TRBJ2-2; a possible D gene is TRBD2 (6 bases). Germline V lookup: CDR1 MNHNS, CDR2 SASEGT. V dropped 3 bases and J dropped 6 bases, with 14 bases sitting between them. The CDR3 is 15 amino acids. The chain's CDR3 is CASSEEGWVPGELFF. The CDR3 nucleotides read TGTGCCAGCAGTGAGGAGGGGTGGGTCCCCGGGGAGCTGTTTTTT.

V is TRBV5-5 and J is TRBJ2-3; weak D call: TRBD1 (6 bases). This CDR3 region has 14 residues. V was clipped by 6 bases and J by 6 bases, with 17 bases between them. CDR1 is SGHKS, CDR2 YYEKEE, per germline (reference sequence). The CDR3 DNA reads TGTGCCAGCACCCGACAGGCGGCCTCGGATACGCAGTATTTT. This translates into CASTRQAASDTQYF.

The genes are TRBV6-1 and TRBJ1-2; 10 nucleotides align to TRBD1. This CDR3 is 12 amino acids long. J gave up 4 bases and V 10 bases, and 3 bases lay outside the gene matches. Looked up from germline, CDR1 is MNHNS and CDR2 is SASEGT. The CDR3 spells CAIRTGGYGYTF. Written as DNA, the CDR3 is TGTGCCATACGGACAGGGGGCTATGGCTACACCTTC.

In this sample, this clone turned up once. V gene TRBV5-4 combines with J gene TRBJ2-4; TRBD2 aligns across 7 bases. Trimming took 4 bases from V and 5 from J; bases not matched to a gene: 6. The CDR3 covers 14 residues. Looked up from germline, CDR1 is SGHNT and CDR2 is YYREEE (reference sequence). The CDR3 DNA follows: TGTGCCAGCAGCAGTGGCGCGGGGGAAAACATTCAGTACTTC. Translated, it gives CASSSGAGENIQYF.

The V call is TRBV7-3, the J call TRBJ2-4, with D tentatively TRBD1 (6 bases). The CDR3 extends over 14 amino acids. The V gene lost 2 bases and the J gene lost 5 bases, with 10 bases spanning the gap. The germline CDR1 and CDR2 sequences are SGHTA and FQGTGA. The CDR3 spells CASSLGGGQNIQYF. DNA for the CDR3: TGTGCCAGCAGCTTAGGGGGCGGCCAAAACATTCAGTACTTC. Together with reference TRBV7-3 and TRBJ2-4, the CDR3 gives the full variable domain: GAGVSQTPSNKVTEKGKYVELRCDPISGHTALYWYRQSLGQGPEFLIYFQGTGAADDSGLPNDRFFAVRPEGSVSTLKIQRTERGDSAVYLCASSLGGGQNIQYFGAGTRLSVL.

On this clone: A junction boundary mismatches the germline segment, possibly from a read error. Here the CDR3 DNA reads TGTGCCAGTAGACCGGACAGGGGGGGAGTCGGGGAGCCGTTTTTT. It is translated as CASRPDRGGVGEPFF. The chain has TRBV19 and TRBJ2-2, with 10 positions matching TRBD1. The CDR3 runs to 15 residues. The germline V gene encodes CDR1 LNHDA and CDR2 SQIVND (reference sequence).

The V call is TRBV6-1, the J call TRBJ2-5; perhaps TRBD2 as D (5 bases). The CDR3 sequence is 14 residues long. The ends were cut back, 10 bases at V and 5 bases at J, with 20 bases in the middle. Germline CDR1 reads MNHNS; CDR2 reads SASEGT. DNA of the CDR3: TGTGCCACCAATTTCCCTCGGGATTTGGAGACCCAGTACTTC. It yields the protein CATNFPRDLETQYF.

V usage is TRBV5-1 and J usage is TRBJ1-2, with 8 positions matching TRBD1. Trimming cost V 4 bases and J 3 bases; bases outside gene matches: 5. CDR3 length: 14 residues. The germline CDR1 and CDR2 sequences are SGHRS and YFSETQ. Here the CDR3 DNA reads TGCGCCAGCAGCCTAACGACAGGGGACTATGGCTACACCTTC. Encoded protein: CASSLTTGDYGYTF.

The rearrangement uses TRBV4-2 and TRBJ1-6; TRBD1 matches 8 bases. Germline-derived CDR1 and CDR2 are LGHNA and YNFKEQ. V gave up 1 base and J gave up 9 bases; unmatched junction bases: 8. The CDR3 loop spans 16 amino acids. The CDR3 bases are TGTGCCAGCAGCCAAGCTTCGGGACAGGACTTTTCACCCCTCCACTTT. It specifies CASSQASGQDFSPLHF.

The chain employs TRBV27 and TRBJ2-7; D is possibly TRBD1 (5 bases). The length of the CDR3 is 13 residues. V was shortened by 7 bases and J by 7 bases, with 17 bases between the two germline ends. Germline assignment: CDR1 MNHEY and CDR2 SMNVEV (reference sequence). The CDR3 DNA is TGTGCCAGCACCCCTCAAGGGGCCGGAGAGCAGTACTTC. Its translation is CASTPQGAGEQYF.

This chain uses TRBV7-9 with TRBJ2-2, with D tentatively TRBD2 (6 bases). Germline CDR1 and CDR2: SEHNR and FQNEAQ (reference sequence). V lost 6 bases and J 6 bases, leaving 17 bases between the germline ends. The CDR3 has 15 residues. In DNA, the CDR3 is TGTGCCAGCAGTCCCCCGGGAGCCGGCTCCGGGGAGCTGTTTTTT. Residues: CASSPPGAGSGELFF.

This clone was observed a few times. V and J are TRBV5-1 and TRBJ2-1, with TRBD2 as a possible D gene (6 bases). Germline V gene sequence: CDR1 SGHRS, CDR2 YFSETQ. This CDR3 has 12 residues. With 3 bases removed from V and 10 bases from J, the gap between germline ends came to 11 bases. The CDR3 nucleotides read TGCGCCAGCAGCTGGGGAGGTAACGAGCAGTTCTTC. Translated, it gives CASSWGGNEQFF.

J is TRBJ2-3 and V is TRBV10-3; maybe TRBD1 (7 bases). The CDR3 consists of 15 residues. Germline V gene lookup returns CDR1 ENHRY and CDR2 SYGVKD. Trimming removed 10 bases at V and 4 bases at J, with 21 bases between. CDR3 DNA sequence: TGTGCCAGCCGCTCCGGAGGGGGCGAAGCAGATACGCAGTATTTT. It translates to CASRSGGGEADTQYF.

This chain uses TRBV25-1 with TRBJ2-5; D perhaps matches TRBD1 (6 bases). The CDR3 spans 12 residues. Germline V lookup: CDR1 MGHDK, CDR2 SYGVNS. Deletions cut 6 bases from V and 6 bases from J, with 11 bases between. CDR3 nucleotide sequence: TGTGCCAGCAGAAGAACAGGGAAGACCCAGTACTTC. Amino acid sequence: CASRRTGKTQYF.

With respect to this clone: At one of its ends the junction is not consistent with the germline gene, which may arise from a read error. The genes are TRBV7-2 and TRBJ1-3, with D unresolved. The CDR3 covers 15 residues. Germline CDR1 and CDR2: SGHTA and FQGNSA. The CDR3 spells CASSIARSPGNTIYF. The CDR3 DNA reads TGTGCCAGCAGCATAGCCAGGTCCCCTGGAAACACCATATATTTT.

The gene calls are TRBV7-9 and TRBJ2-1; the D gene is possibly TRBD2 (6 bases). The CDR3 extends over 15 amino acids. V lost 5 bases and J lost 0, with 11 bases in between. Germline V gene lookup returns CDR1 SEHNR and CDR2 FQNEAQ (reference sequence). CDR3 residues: CASSARGSSYNEQFF. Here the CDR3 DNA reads TGTGCCAGCAGCGCCCGGGGGAGCTCCTACAATGAGCAGTTCTTC. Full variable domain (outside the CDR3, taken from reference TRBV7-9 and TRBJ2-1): DTGVSQNPRHKITKRGQNVTFRCDPISEHNRLYWYRQTLGQGPEFLTYFQNEAQLEKSRLLSDRFSAERPKGSFSTLEIQRTEQGDSAMYLCASSARGSSYNEQFFGPGTRLTVL.

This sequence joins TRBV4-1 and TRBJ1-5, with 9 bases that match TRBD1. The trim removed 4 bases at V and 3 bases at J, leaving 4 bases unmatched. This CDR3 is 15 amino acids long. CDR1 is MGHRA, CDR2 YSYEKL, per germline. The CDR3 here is CASSLWTGDNQPQHF. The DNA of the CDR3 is TGCGCCAGCAGCCTCTGGACAGGGGACAATCAGCCCCAGCATTTT.

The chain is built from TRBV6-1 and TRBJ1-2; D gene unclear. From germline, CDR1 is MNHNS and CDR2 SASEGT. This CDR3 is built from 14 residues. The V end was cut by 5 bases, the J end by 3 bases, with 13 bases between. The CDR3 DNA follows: TGTGCCAGCAGTCAAAGAGGGAACGACTATGGCTACACCTTC. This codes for CASSQRGNDYGYTF.

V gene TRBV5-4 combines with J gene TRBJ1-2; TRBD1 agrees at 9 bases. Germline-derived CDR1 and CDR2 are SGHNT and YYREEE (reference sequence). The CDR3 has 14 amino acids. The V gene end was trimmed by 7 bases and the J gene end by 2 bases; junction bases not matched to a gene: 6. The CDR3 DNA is TGTGCCAGCCGCAAACAGGGGGCAAACTATGGCTACACCTTC. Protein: CASRKQGANYGYTF. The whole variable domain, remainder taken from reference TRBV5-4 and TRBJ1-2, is ETGVTQSPTHLIKTRGQQVTLRCSSQSGHNTVSWYQQALGQGPQFIFQYYREEENGRGNFPPRFSGLQFPNYSSELNVNALELDDSALYLCASRKQGANYGYTFGSGTRLTVV.

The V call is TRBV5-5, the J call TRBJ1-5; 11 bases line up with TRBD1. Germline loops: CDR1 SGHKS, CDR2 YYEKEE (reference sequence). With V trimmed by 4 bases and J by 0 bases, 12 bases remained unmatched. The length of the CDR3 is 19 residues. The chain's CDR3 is CASSVYGTGGGNSNQPQHF. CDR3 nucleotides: TGTGCCAGCAGCGTCTACGGGACAGGGGGTGGAAATAGCAATCAGCCCCAGCATTTT. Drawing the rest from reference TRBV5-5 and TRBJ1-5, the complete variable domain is DAGVTQSPTHLIKTRGQQVTLRCSPISGHKSVSWYQQVLGQGPQFIFQYYEKEERGRGNFPDRFSARQFPNYSSELNVNALLLGDSALYLCASSVYGTGGGNSNQPQHFGDGTRLSIL.

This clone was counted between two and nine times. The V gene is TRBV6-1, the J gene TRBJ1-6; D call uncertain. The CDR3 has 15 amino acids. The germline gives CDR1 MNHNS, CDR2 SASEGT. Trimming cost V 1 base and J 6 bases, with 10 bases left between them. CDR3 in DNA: TGTGCCAGCAGTGAAGTGGGAGTTTTTAATTCACCCCTCCACTTT. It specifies CASSEVGVFNSPLHF.

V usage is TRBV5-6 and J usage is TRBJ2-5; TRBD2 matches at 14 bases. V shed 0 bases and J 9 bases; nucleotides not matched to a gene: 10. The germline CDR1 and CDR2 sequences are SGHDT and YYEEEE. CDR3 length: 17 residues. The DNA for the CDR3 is TGTGCCAGCAGCTTGGTGGGACTAGCGGGGGCTTTCGGGGCCCAGTACTTC. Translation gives CASSLVGLAGAFGAQYF.